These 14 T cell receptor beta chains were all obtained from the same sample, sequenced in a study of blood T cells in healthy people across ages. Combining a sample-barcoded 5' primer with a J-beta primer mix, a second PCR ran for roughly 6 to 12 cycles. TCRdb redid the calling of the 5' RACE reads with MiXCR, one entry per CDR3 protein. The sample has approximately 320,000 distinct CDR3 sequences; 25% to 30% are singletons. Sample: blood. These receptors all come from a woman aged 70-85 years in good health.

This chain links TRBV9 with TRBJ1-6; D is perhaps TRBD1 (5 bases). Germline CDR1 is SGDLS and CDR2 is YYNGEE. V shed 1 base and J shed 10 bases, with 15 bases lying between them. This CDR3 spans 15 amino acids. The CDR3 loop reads CASSVWGREGSPLHF. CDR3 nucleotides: TGTGCCAGCAGCGTATGGGGACGGGAAGGATCACCCCTCCACTTT.

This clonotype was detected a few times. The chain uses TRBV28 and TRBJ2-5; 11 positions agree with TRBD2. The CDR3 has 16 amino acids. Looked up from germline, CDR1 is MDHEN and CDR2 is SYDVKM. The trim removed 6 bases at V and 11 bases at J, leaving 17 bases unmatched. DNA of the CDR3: TGTGCCAGCAGCTCTTTGGCGGCTAGCGGGAGGAGGGAGCAGTACTTC. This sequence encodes CASSSLAASGRREQYF.

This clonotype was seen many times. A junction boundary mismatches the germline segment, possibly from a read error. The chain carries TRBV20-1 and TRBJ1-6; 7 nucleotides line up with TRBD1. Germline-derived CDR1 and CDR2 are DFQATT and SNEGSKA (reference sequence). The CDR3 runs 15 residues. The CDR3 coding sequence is TGCAGTGCAAGAGGACAGGATACAGACAATTCACCCCTCCACTTT. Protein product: CSARGQDTDNSPLHF.

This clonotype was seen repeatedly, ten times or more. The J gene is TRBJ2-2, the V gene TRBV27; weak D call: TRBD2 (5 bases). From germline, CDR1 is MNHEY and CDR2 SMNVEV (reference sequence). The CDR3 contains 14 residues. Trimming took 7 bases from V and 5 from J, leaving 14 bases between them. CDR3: CASTSRGETGELFF. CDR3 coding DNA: TGTGCCAGCACCTCTCGGGGAGAAACCGGGGAGCTGTTTTTT.

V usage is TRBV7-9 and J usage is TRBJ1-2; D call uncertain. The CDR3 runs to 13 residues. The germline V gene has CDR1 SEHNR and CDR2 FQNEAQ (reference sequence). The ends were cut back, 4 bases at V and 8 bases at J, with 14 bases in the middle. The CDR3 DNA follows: TGTGCCAGCAGCTCCGGCCAGGAGGCAGGCTACACCTTC. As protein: CASSSGQEAGYTF.

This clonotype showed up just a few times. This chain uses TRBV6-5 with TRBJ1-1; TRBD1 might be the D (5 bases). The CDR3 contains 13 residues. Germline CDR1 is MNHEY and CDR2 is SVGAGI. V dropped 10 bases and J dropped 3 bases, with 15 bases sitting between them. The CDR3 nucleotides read TGTGCCACGTGGGGGATACAGGACACTGAAGCTTTCTTT. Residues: CATWGIQDTEAFF.

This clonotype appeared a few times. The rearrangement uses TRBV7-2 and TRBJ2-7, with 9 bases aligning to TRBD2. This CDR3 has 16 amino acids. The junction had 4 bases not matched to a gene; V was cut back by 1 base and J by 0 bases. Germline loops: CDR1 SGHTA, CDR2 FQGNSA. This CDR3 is CASSLVGGRASYEQYF. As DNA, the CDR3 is TGTGCCAGCAGCTTAGTTGGCGGGAGGGCCTCCTACGAGCAGTACTTC.

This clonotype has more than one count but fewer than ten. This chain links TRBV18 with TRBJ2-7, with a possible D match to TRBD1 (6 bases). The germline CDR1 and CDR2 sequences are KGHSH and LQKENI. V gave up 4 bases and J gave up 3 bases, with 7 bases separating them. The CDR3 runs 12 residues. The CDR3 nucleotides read TGTGCCAGCTCACAACAGGGCTACGAGCAGTACTTC. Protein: CASSQQGYEQYF. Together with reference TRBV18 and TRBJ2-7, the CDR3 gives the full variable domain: NAGVMQNPRHLVRRRGQEARLRCSPMKGHSHVYWYRQLPEEGLKFMVYLQKENIIDESGMPKERFSAEFPKEGPSILRIQQVVRGDSAAYFCASSQQGYEQYFGPGTRLTVT.

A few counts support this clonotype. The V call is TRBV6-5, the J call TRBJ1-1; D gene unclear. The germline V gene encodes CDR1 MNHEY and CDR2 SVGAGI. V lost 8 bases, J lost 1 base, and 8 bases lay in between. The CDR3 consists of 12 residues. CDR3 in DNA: TGTGCCAGCGACACTTGGAACACTGAAGCTTTCTTT. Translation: CASDTWNTEAFF.

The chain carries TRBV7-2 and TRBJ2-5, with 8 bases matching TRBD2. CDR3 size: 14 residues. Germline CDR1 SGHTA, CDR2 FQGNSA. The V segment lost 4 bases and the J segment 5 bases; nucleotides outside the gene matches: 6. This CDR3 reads CASSSRAGVETQYF. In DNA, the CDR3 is TGTGCCAGCAGCTCTAGAGCGGGAGTGGAGACCCAGTACTTC.

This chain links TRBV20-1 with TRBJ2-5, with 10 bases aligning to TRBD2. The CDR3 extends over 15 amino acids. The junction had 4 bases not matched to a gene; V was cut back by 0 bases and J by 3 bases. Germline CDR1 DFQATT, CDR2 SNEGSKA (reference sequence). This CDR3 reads CSARDWTSGKETQYF. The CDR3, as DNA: TGCAGTGCTAGAGACTGGACTAGCGGTAAAGAGACCCAGTACTTC.

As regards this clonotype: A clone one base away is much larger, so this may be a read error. The CDR3 nucleotides read TGCAGTACATGGACAGGGGAACGGGACACTGAAGCTTTCTTT. Its translation: CSTWTGERDTEAFF. The V call is TRBV20-1, the J call TRBJ1-1, with 9 bases fitting TRBD1. J was trimmed by 3 bases and V by 8 bases; bases with no gene match: 10. The germline gives CDR1 DFQATT, CDR2 SNEGSKA (reference sequence). This CDR3 region has 14 residues.

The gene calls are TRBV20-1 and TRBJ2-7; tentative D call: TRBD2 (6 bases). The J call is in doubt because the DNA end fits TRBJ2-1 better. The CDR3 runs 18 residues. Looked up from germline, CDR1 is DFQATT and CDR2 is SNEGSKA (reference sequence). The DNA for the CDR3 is TGCAGTGCTAGAGATACGAGGTTTGGGGGAGGCCCTTACAATGAGCAGTTCTTC. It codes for CSARDTRFGGGPYNEQFF.

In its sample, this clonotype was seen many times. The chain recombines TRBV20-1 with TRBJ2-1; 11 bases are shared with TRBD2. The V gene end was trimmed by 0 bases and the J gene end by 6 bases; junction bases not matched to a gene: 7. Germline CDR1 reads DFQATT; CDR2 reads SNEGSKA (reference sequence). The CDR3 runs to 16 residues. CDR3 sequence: CSARDRISGRANEQFF. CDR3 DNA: TGCAGTGCTAGAGATCGGATTAGCGGGAGGGCCAATGAGCAGTTCTTC.